This TCR beta chain emerged from a study of CD8 T cells in ankylosing spondylitis. A note on this clonotype: Its antigen is unknown.

V shed 3 bases and J shed 10 bases, with 8 bases lying between them. The CDR3 consists of 11 residues. The germline V gene has CDR1 SGHRS and CDR2 YFSETQ. Study results and limitations: Clones linked to the disease showed a CD8+ phenotype. They occurred at relatively low frequencies in peripheral blood. Blood of patients with ankylosing spondylitis appeared to be characterized by a TCR beta motif of eight or nine highly homologous variants. Reports say disease-linked clones showed up significantly more in matched ankylosing spondylitis synovial fluid.

TCRdb called the 5' RACE reads again in MiXCR, with one record for every CDR3 protein. The table has about 260,000 distinct CDR3 sequences, around 19% seen once. This TCR was sampled from a male donor with ankylosing spondylitis or in good health (not recorded which). Sequencing input: blood, either unsorted or a sorted T cell fraction (not recorded which). V gene TRBV5-1 combines with J gene TRBJ2-1, with D perhaps matching TRBD2 (5 bases). The CDR3 DNA is TGCGCCAGCAGCTGGAGCGGAGAGCAGTTCTTC. It codes for CASSWSGEQFF.